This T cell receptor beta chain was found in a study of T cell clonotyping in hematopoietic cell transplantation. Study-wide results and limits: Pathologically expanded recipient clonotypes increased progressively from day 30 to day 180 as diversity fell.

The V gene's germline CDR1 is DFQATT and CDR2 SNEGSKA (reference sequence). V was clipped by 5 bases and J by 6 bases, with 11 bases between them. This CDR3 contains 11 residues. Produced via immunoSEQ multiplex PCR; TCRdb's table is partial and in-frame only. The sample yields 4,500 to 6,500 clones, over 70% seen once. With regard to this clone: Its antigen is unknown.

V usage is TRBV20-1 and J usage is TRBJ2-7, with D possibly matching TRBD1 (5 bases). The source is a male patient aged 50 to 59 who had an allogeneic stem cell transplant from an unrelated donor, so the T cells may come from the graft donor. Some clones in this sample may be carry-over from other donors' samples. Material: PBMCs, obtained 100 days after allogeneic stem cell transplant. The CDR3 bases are TGCAGTGCTGAAGGTCAGGGCGAGCAGTACTTC. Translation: CSAEGQGEQYF.